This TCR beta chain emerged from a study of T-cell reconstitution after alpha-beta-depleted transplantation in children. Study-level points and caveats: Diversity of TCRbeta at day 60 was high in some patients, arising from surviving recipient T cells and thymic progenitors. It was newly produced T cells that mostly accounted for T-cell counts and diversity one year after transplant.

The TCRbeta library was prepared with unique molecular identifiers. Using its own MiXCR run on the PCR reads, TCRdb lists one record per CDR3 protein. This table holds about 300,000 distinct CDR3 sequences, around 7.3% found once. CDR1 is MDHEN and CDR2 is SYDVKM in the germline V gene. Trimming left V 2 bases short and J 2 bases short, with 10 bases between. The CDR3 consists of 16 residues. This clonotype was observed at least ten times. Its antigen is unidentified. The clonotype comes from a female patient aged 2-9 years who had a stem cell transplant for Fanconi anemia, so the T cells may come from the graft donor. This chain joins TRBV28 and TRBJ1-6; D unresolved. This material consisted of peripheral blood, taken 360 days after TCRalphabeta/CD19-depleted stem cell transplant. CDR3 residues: CASSLSFGAYNSPLHF. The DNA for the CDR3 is TGTGCCAGCAGTTTAAGTTTTGGAGCCTATAATTCACCCCTCCACTTT.